Listed below are T cell receptor beta chains from one sample, sequenced in a study of beta chain features in type 1 diabetes. The repertoire was sequenced with immunoSEQ multiplex PCR; TCRdb's copy has only in-frame clones and lacks some. In the table there are roughly 730,000 clones, around an eighth of which are singletons. Sequencing was done on a sample of naive CD4+ T cells from blood. Source of these receptors: a man aged 18 to 30 with type 1 diabetes. CDR3s include the opening cysteine and the closing phenylalanine or tryptophan. The D gene is left open where the match is weak. Clone size appears in some rows only: once, few, many, or a class for an expanded clone.

abundance,len,j_gene,v_gene,d_gene,CDR3aa,CDR3nt
.,13,TRBJ1-2,TRBV7-9,TRBD1,CASSLGQGSEYTF,TGTGCCAGCAGTCTCGGACAGGGATCGGAGTACACCTTC
few,18,TRBJ2-2,TRBV4-1,.,CASSQDRPPSDNTGELFF,TGCGCCAGCAGCCAAGATCGGCCGCCATCAGATAACACCGGGGAGCTGTTTTTT
.,14,TRBJ1-5,TRBV6-5,TRBD1,CASSHETGHQPQHF,TGTGCCAGCAGTCATGAGACAGGGCATCAGCCCCAGCATTTT
few,16,TRBJ2-3,TRBV27,.,CASSMLLHIGTDTQYF,TGTGCCAGCAGTATGCTACTGCATATTGGCACAGATACGCAGTATTTT
few,16,TRBJ2-1,TRBV10-3,.,CAISERAGDLYNEQFF,TGTGCCATCAGTGAAAGGGCTGGGGACCTATACAATGAGCAGTTCTTC
few,13,TRBJ2-1,TRBV6-1,.,CASSEPNLDVQFF,TGTGCCAGCAGTGAACCCAATTTGGATGTGCAGTTCTTC
.,13,TRBJ2-5,TRBV2,TRBD2,CASSGDAQETQYF,TGTGCCAGTAGCGGGGACGCTCAAGAGACCCAGTACTTC
.,10,TRBJ2-3,TRBV20-1,.,CSASKDTQYF,TGCAGTGCTAGCAAGGATACGCAGTATTTT
few,17,TRBJ1-2,TRBV9,.,CASSPQGGTEGNYGYTF,TGTGCCAGCAGCCCCCAAGGGGGGACGGAGGGAAACTATGGCTACACCTTC
.,15,TRBJ2-7,TRBV18,TRBD1,CASSPLGQGASEQYF,TGTGCCAGCTCACCATTAGGACAGGGGGCCTCCGAGCAGTACTTC
few,15,TRBJ1-4,TRBV28,TRBD1,CASTTTGQPNEKLFF,TGTGCCAGCACGACCACGGGACAGCCGAATGAAAAACTGTTTTTT
few,14,TRBJ2-7,TRBV10-3,TRBD2,CAIRSGGISYEQYF,TGTGCCATCAGGAGCGGGGGGATTTCGTACGAGCAGTACTTC
.,15,TRBJ2-7,TRBV9,TRBD1,CASSLTGGSTGEQYF,TGTGCCAGCAGCTTAACAGGGGGGTCCACGGGAGAGCAGTACTTC
few,15,TRBJ2-7,TRBV25-1,TRBD1,CASSEYQGVIYEQYF,TGTGCCAGCAGTGAATATCAGGGGGTAATCTACGAGCAGTACTTC
.,13,TRBJ1-5,TRBV30,.,CAWSVGANQPQHF,TGTGCCTGGAGTGTTGGGGCCAATCAGCCCCAGCATTTT
few,13,TRBJ1-1,TRBV5-1,.,CASSLIRDTEAFF,TGCGCCAGCAGCTTGATCCGGGACACTGAAGCTTTCTTT
.,12,TRBJ1-5,TRBV4-1,.,CASSQESQPQHF,TGCGCCAGCAGCCAAGAGTCACAGCCCCAGCATTTT
.,17,TRBJ2-2,TRBV9,.,CASSVVPGGPNTGELFF,TGTGCCAGCAGCGTAGTGCCCGGGGGCCCTAACACCGGGGAGCTGTTTTTT
.,16,TRBJ1-4,TRBV7-8,.,CASSSDTGSLDEKLFF,TGTGCCAGCAGCTCAGATACCGGGTCCCTTGATGAAAAACTGTTTTTT
.,15,TRBJ2-1,TRBV7-6,.,CASSWEGQGDNEQFF,TGTGCCAGCAGCTGGGAGGGCCAGGGGGACAATGAGCAGTTCTTC
.,12,TRBJ2-7,TRBV10-3,.,CAISVGGYEQYF,TGTGCCATCAGTGTGGGGGGCTACGAGCAGTACTTC
few,13,TRBJ1-5,TRBV18,.,CASTRGDNQPQHF,TGTGCCAGCACGCGAGGCGATAATCAGCCCCAGCATTTT
.,16,TRBJ2-5,TRBV7-2,TRBD1,CASSLAGRQGAETQYF,TGTGCCAGCAGCTTAGCGGGGCGACAGGGTGCCGAGACCCAGTACTTC
few,15,TRBJ1-2,TRBV29-1,TRBD1,CSVQFRDRGNYGYTF,TGCAGCGTTCAATTCCGGGACAGGGGAAACTATGGCTACACCTTC
.,14,TRBJ2-7,TRBV7-9,.,CASSQGTARGEQYF,TGTGCCAGCAGCCAAGGGACGGCACGGGGCGAGCAGTACTTC
.,15,TRBJ1-4,TRBV7-2,.,CASSPSAGLNEKLFF,TGTGCCAGCAGCCCCTCAGCGGGTCTTAATGAAAAACTGTTTTTT
few,16,TRBJ2-6,TRBV21-1,.,CASSSGMGEGANVLTF,TGTGCCAGCAGCTCGGGCATGGGGGAAGGGGCCAACGTCCTGACTTTC
few,15,TRBJ2-5,TRBV5-1,TRBD1,CASSHPGQLQETQYF,TGCGCCAGCAGCCACCCGGGACAGCTCCAAGAGACCCAGTACTTC
.,16,TRBJ2-1,TRBV4-1,TRBD2,CASRAVRGGSYNEQFF,TGCGCCAGCAGGGCTGTACGGGGGGGCTCCTACAATGAGCAGTTCTTC
.,13,TRBJ2-7,TRBV7-2,.,CASSLGLNNEQYF,TGTGCCAGCAGCTTGGGGCTTAATAACGAGCAGTACTTC
.,16,TRBJ2-1,TRBV11-2,TRBD2,CASSSSGLAGIGGQFF,TGTGCCAGCAGCTCCTCGGGACTAGCGGGGATCGGTGGTCAGTTCTTC
few,11,TRBJ1-1,TRBV30,.,CAWSKTEEAFF,TGTGCCTGGAGTAAGACAGAAGAAGCTTTCTTT
few,15,TRBJ2-3,TRBV10-3,.,CAIIRSIGGTDTQYF,TGTGCCATCATTCGGTCTATTGGAGGTACAGATACGCAGTATTTT
.,16,TRBJ1-6,TRBV18,.,CASSPKYFFFPSPLHF,TGTGCCAGCTCACCAAAATACTTCTTTTTCCCTTCACCCCTCCACTTT
few,15,TRBJ1-1,TRBV13,TRBD1,CASSEMGQGNTEAFF,TGTGCCAGCAGCGAAATGGGACAGGGGAACACTGAAGCTTTCTTT
few,17,TRBJ2-1,TRBV5-1,.,CASSSRALGGGRNEQFF,TGCGCCAGCAGCTCCCGGGCTTTGGGGGGAGGACGCAATGAGCAGTTCTTC
.,11,TRBJ2-7,TRBV2,.,CASGGTYEQYF,TGTGCCAGCGGCGGAACCTACGAGCAGTACTTC
.,19,TRBJ2-6,TRBV4-1,.,CASSPGSEKLLRGANVLTF,TGCGCCAGCAGCCCCGGTTCGGAGAAGTTACTTCGGGGGGCCAACGTCCTGACTTTC
few,16,TRBJ2-2,TRBV5-4,.,CASSSEGGLGTGELFF,TGTGCCAGCAGCTCCGAAGGAGGATTGGGCACCGGGGAGCTGTTTTTT
few,14,TRBJ1-1,TRBV27,.,CASQRGGMNTEAFF,TGTGCCAGCCAACGTGGGGGAATGAACACTGAAGCTTTCTTT
.,14,TRBJ1-1,TRBV2,TRBD1,CASGGQGHDTEAFF,TGTGCCAGCGGGGGACAGGGACATGACACTGAAGCTTTCTTT
few,12,TRBJ1-1,TRBV30,.,CAWSQVPDWAFF,TGTGCCTGGAGTCAAGTCCCAGACTGGGCTTTCTTT
few,16,TRBJ1-4,TRBV19,.,CATRDRGFGTNEKLFF,TGTGCCACCCGCGACCGGGGTTTCGGAACTAATGAAAAACTGTTTTTT
few,17,TRBJ2-6,TRBV4-1,.,CASSHGSAFSGANVLTF,TGCGCCAGCAGCCATGGATCAGCGTTCTCTGGGGCCAACGTCCTGACTTTC
few,14,TRBJ2-5,TRBV7-2,TRBD2,CASRLAGGQETQYF,TGTGCCAGTAGATTAGCGGGGGGACAAGAGACCCAGTACTTC
.,16,TRBJ2-5,TRBV18,TRBD1,CASSPANRGSQETQYF,TGTGCCAGCTCACCAGCGAACAGGGGATCCCAAGAGACCCAGTACTTC
few,16,TRBJ1-2,TRBV4-1,TRBD1,CASSPRMDRGISGYTF,TGCGCCAGCAGCCCCCGGATGGACAGGGGAATCAGTGGCTACACCTTC
few,15,TRBJ1-1,TRBV30,.,CAWSSGQNMNTEAFF,TGTGCCTGGAGCTCTGGGCAGAACATGAACACTGAAGCTTTCTTT